This TCR beta chain originates from a study of blood T cell repertoires in COVID-19. The table came from immunoSEQ multiplex PCR; TCRdb's copy has only in-frame clones and leaves some out. Among about 120,000 clones listed, less than 85% were seen once. The CDR3 runs to 15 residues. V lost 1 base and J lost 3, with 10 bases in between. The V gene's germline CDR1 is SNHLY and CDR2 FYNNEI. The receptor was isolated from a man aged 30 to 45 with acute or convalescent COVID-19. The chain uses TRBV2 and TRBJ1-5; D ambiguous. Sequenced sample: peripheral blood. In DNA, the CDR3 is TGTGCCAGCAGTGAAGGTCAGAACCCCAATCAGCCCCAGCATTTT. Its translation is CASSEGQNPNQPQHF.